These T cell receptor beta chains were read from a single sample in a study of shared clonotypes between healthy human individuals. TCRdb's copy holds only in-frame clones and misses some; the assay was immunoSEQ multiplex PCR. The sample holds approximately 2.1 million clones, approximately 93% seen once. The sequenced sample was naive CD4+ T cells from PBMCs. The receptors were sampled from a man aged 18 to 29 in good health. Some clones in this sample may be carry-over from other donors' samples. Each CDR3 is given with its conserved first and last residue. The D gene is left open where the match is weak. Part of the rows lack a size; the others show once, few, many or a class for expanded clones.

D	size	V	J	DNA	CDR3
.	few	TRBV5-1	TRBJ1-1	TGCGCCAGCAGCCAGGGGACGGGAAGCACTGAAGCTTTCTTT	CASSQGTGSTEAFF
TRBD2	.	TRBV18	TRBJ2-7	TGTGCCAGCTCACCTATTTCTTTGGCGGGAGATGAGCAGTACTTC	CASSPISLAGDEQYF
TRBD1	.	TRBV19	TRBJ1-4	TGTGCCAGTAGTATTCGAGGGACAGCCAACGAAAAACTGTTTTTT	CASSIRGTANEKLFF
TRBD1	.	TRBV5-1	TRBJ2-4	TGCGCCAGCAGCCCCGGGACAGGGGGTGAAGGGGGTCAGTACTTC	CASSPGTGGEGGQYF
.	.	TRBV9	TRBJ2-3	TGTGCCAGCAGCGCCCGACAGGCAGGCACAGATACGCAGTATTTT	CASSARQAGTDTQYF
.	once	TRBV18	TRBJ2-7	TGTGCCAGCTCACCACTACCCAGGAGCTCCTACGAGCAGTACTTC	CASSPLPRSSYEQYF
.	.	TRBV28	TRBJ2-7	TGTGCCAGCAGGACCCCGGTGTTTGTTGGTTCCGAGCAGTACTTC	CASRTPVFVGSEQYF
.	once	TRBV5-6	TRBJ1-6	TGTGCCAGCAGCTTGGACCCCGCCCAGGAGTCACCCCTCCACTTT	CASSLDPAQESPLHF
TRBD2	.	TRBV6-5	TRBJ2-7	TGTGCCAGCAGTTACGATGGGACTAGCGGCTACGAGCAGTACTTC	CASSYDGTSGYEQYF
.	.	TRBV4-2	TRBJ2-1	TGTGCCAGCAGCCCTGGGCCCATTGAGGAGCAGTTCTTC	CASSPGPIEEQFF
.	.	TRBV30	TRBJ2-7	TGTGCCTGGAGTACGTCGGACTACGAGCAGTACTTC	CAWSTSDYEQYF
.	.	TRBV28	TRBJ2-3	TGTGCCAGCAGTTCCGAGGCCCTGAGGGGATTGGATACGCAGTATTTT	CASSSEALRGLDTQYF
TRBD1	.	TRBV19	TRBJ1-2	TGTGCCAGTAGTGGCGGGGACAGGGCCAACTATGGCTACACCTTC	CASSGGDRANYGYTF
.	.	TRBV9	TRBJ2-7	TGTGCCAGCAGCCCGCAACAGGGTTTCTACGAGCAGTACTTC	CASSPQQGFYEQYF
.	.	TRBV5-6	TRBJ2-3	TGTGCCAGCAGCTCTCCTTCGGTTACGCAGTATTTT	CASSSPSVTQYF
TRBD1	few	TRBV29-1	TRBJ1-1	TGCAGCGCCGTCGACAGGGAGGCGAACACTGAAGCTTTCTTT	CSAVDREANTEAFF
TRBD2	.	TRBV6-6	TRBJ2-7	TGTGCCAGCAGGTCGTCTAGCGGGAGGGATACCTACGAGCAGTACTTC	CASRSSSGRDTYEQYF
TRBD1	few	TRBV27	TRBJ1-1	TGTGCCAGCAGACGAGGACAGGGGGCGTCTGAAGCTTTCTTT	CASRRGQGASEAFF
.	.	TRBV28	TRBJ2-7	TGTGCCAGCAGTTTACGACCATCCTCCCCGGGAACCGAGCAGTACTTC	CASSLRPSSPGTEQYF
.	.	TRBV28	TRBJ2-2	TGTGCCAGCAGTCCGGGATCGTCCGCGAACACCGGGGAGCTGTTTTTT	CASSPGSSANTGELFF
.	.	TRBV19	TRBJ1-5	TGTGCCAGTAGTGTTGGCAATCAGCCCCAGCATTTT	CASSVGNQPQHF
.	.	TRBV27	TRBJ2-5	TGTGCCACCAACTCAGTGGGCTTGGGGTTTGAGACCCAGTACTTC	CATNSVGLGFETQYF
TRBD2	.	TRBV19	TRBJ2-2	TGTGCCAGTAGTTTAGCGGGGGATCTTCACGGGGAGCTGTTTTTT	CASSLAGDLHGELFF
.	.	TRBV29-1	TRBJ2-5	TGCAGCGCCCGGCGCTTGCGGGGCGACCAAGAGACCCAGTACTTC	CSARRLRGDQETQYF
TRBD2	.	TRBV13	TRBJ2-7	TGTGCCAGCAGCCCCGGGACTAGCGGGCCCCCTTCCTACGAGCAGTACTTC	CASSPGTSGPPSYEQYF
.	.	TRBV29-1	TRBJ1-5	TGCAGCGTTGGTCCAGGGGTAGGAGAGAATAGCAATCAGCCCCAGCATTTT	CSVGPGVGENSNQPQHF
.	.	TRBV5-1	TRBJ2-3	TGCGCCAGCAGCTTGGGATGGTCAGATACGCAGTATTTT	CASSLGWSDTQYF
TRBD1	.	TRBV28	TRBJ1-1	TGTGCCAGCAGTTCGCCACAGGGGGGGAACACTGAAGCTTTCTTT	CASSSPQGGNTEAFF
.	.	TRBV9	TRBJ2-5	TGTGCCAGCAGCGTAGGTGGAGGCTTCCAAGAGACCCAGTACTTC	CASSVGGGFQETQYF
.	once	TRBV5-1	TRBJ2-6	TGCGCCAGCAGCTTTAGTGTTGGGATAACCTCTGGGGCCAACGTCCTGACTTTC	CASSFSVGITSGANVLTF
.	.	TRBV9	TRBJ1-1	TGTGCCAGCAGCGCAGGAATACCGGCTGAAGCTTTCTTT	CASSAGIPAEAFF
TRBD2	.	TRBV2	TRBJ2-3	TGTGCCAGCAGTGAAGCATTGCTAGCGGGGCGCACAGATACGCAGTATTTT	CASSEALLAGRTDTQYF
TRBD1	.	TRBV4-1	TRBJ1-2	TGCGCCAGCAGCCAAGATCGGAGGCAGGGGGGTCACTATGGCTACACCTTC	CASSQDRRQGGHYGYTF
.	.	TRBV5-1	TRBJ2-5	TGCGCCAGCAGCTTGGGGGGTGAAGGTCAAGAGACCCAGTACTTC	CASSLGGEGQETQYF
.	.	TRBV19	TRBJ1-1	TGTGCCACCGGTGGGAGGGCCACTGCGAACACTGAAGCTTTCTTT	CATGGRATANTEAFF
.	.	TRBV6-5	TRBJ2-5	TGTGCCAGCACCTACAGGGAGACCCAGTACTTC	CASTYRETQYF
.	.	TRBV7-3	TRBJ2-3	TGTGCCAGCAGCCCAAGAGGCGGGTATTACACAGATACGCAGTATTTT	CASSPRGGYYTDTQYF
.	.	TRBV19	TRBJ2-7	TGTGCCAGTAGTATTCTCCGGGGTCCGTCCTACGAGCAGTACTTC	CASSILRGPSYEQYF
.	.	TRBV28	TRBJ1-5	TGTGCCAGCGTAGTGGGAAGGAGCAATCAGCCCCAGCATTTT	CASVVGRSNQPQHF
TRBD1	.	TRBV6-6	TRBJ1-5	TGTGCCAGCAGTTACGGAGACAGGGGGACAGGTCAGCCCCAGCATTTT	CASSYGDRGTGQPQHF
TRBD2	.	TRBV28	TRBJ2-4	TGTGCCAGCAGTCGCTCGCTAGCGGAATCCAAAAACATTCAGTACTTC	CASSRSLAESKNIQYF
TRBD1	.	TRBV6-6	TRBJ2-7	TGTGCCAGCAGTCCACGGACAGGGGTTTCCGAGCAGTACTTC	CASSPRTGVSEQYF
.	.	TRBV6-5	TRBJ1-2	TGTGCCAGCAGCGAGACAGCCTCGGGAGGCGGCTACACCTTC	CASSETASGGGYTF
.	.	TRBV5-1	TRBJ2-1	TGCGCCAGCAGCCATCCCAAGAGCTCCTACAATGAGCAGTTCTTC	CASSHPKSSYNEQFF
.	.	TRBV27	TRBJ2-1	TGTGCCGGGGACTCCTACAATGAGCAGTTCTTC	CAGDSYNEQFF
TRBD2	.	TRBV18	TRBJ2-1	TGTGCCAGCTCAGCGGCTAGCGGTGGGAACAATGAGCAGTTCTTC	CASSAASGGNNEQFF
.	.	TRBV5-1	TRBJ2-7	TGCGCCAGCAGCGTCAACGGGGAGCAGTACTTC	CASSVNGEQYF
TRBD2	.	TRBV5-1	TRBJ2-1	TGCGCCAGCGTACAGGATCCCGGGACTAGCGGGAGTGAGCAGTTCTTC	CASVQDPGTSGSEQFF
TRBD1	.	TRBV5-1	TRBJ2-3	TGCGCCAGCAGCCTTCGGACAGGGAGAGAAGATACGCAGTATTTT	CASSLRTGREDTQYF
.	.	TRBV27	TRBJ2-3	TGTGCCAGCAGTTTGAGGTCAGATACGCAGTATTTT	CASSLRSDTQYF
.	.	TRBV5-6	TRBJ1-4	TGTGCCAGCAGCCTGGGGGGGACTAATGAAAAACTGTTTTTT	CASSLGGTNEKLFF
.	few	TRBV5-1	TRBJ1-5	TGCGCCAGCAGCTTGGAGGGTAATAGCAATCAGCCCCAGCATTTT	CASSLEGNSNQPQHF
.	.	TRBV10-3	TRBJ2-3	TGTGCCATCAGTGCACGGCTAGCAGACCTCACAGATACGCAGTATTTT	CAISARLADLTDTQYF